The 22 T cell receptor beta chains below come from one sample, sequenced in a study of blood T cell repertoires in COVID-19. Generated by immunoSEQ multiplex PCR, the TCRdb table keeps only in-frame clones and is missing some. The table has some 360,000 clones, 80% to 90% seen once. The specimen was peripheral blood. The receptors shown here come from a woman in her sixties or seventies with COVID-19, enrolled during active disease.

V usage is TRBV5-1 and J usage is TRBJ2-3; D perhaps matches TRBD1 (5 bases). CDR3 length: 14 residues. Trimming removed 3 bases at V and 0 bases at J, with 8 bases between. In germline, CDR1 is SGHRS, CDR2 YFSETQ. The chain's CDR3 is CASSWTQSTDTQYF. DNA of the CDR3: TGCGCCAGCAGCTGGACACAGAGCACAGATACGCAGTATTTT.

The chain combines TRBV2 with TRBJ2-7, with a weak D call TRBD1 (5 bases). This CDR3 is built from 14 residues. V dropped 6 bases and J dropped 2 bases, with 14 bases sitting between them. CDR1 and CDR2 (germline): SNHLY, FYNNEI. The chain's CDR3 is CASRDMIKPYEQYF. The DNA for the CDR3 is TGTGCCAGCAGGGACATGATCAAGCCCTACGAGCAGTACTTC.

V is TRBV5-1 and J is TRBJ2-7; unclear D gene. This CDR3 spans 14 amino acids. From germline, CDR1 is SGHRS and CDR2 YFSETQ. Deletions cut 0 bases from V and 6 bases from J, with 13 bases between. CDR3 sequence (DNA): TGCGCCAGCAGCTTGGAGGATTCAGCGAGCGAGCAGTACTTC. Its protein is CASSLEDSASEQYF.

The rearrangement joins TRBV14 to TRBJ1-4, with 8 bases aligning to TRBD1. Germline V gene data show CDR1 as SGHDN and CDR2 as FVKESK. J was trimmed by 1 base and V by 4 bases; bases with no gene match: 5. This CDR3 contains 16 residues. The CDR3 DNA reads TGTGCCAGCAGCCCCGACAGGGGAGTAACTAATGAAAAACTGTTTTTT. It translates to CASSPDRGVTNEKLFF.

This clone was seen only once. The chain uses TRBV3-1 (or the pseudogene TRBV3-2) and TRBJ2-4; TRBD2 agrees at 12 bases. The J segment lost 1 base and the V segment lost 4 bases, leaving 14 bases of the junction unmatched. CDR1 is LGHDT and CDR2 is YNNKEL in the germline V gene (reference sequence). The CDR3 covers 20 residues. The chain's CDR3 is CASSLPPSGGGTRAKNIQYF. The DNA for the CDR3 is TGTGCCAGCAGCCTTCCTCCTAGCGGGGGGGGTACCCGGGCCAAAAACATTCAGTACTTC.

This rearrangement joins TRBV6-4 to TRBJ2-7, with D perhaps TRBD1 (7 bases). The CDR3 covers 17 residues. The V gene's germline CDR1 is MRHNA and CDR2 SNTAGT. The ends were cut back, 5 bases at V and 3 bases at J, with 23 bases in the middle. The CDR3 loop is CASSQGGDRKTLYEQYF. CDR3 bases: TGTGCCAGCAGTCAGGGGGGAGACAGGAAAACCCTCTACGAGCAGTACTTC.

The CDR3 here is CASSKTSGVRNEQFF. The CDR3 DNA reads as TGTGCCAGCAGTAAGACTAGCGGGGTTCGGAATGAGCAGTTCTTC. The chain employs TRBV6-5 and TRBJ2-1; 11 nucleotides line up with TRBD2. The CDR3 has 15 amino acids. CDR1 and CDR2 (germline): MNHEY, SVGAGI. V lost 5 bases and J lost 7; bases outside the gene matches: 7.

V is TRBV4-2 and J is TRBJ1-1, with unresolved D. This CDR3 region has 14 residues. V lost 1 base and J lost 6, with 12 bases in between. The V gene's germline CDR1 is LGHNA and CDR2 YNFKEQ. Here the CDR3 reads CASSQGWRSAEAFF. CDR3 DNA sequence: TGTGCCAGCAGCCAAGGGTGGAGGAGCGCTGAAGCTTTCTTT.

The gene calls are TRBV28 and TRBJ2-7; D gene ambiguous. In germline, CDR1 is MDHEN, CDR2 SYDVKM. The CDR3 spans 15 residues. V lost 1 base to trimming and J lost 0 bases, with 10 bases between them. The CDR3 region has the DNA TGTGCCAGCAGTTTATCAGACTGGAGCTCCTACGAGCAGTACTTC. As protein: CASSLSDWSSYEQYF.

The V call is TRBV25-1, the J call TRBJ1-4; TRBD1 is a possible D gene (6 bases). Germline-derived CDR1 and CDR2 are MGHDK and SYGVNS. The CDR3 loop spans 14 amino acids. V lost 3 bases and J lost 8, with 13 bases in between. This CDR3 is CASSEDTTGEKLFF. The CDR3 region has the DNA TGTGCCAGCAGTGAGGACACGACAGGAGAAAAACTGTTTTTT. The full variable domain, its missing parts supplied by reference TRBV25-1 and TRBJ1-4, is EADIYQTPRYLVIGTGKKITLECSQTMGHDKMYWYQQDPGMELHLIHYSYGVNSTEKGDLSSESTVSRIRTEHFPLTLESARPSHTSQYLCASSEDTTGEKLFFGSGTQLSVL.

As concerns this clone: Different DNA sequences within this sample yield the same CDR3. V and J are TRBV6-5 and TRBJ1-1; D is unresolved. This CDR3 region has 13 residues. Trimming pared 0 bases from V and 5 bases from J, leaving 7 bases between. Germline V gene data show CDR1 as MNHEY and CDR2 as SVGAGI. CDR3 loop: CASSYSRRTEAFF. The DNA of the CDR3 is TGTGCCAGCAGTTACTCTAGGAGGACTGAAGCTTTCTTT.

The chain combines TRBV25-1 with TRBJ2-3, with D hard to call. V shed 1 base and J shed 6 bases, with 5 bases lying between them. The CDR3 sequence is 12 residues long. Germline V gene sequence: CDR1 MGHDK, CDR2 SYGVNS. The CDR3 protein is CASSESRDTQYF. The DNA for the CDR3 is TGTGCCAGCAGTGAATCGAGGGATACGCAGTATTTT.

The DNA of the CDR3 is TGTGCCAGCAAGGGAGGGACCGGTGGCTACACCTTC. This codes for CASKGGTGGYTF. The rearrangement links TRBV25-1 to TRBJ1-2, with D perhaps matching TRBD1 (5 bases). CDR3 length: 12 amino acids. Per the germline V gene, CDR1 is MGHDK and CDR2 is SYGVNS. The V gene lost 7 bases and the J gene lost 7 bases, with 13 bases spanning the gap.

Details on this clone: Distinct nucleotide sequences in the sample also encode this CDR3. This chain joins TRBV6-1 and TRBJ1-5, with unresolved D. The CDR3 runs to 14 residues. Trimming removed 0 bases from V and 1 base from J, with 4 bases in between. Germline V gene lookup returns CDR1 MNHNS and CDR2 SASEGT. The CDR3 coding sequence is TGTGCCAGCAGTGAAGCTGGCAGCAATCAGCCCCAGCATTTT. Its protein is CASSEAGSNQPQHF.

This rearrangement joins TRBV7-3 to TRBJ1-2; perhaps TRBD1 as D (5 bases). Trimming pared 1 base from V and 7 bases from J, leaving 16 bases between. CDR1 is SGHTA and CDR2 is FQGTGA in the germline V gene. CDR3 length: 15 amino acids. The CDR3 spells CASSLNPQGLGGYTF. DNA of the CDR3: TGTGCCAGCAGCTTAAACCCGCAGGGCTTGGGTGGCTACACCTTC.

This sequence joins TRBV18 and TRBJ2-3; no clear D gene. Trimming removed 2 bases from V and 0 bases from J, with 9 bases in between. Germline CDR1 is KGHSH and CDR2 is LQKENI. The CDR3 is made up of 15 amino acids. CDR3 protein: CASSPVVTSTDTQYF. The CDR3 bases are TGTGCCAGCTCACCAGTGGTGACTAGCACAGATACGCAGTATTTT. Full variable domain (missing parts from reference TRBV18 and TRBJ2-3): NAGVMQNPRHLVRRRGQEARLRCSPMKGHSHVYWYRQLPEEGLKFMVYLQKENIIDESGMPKERFSAEFPKEGPSILRIQQVVRGDSAAYFCASSPVVTSTDTQYFGPGTRLTVL.

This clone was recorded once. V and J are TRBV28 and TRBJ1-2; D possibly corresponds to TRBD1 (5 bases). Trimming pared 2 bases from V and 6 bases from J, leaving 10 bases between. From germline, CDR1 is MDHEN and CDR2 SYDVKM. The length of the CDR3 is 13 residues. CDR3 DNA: TGTGCCAGCAGTTTACGGTCCAGGGATGGCTACACCTTC. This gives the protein CASSLRSRDGYTF.

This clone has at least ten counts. CDR3 amino acids: CASSQGSEQYF. CDR3 in DNA: TGTGCCAGCAGCCAAGGGAGTGAGCAGTACTTC. The chain recombines TRBV14 with TRBJ2-7; no definite D call. This CDR3 has 11 amino acids. Trimming pared 1 base from V and 7 bases from J, leaving 5 bases between. The germline CDR1 and CDR2 sequences are SGHDN and FVKESK.

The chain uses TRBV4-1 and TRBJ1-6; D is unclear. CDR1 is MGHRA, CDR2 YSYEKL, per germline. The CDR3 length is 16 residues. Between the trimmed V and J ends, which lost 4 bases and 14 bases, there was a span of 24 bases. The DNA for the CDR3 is TGCGCCAGCAGCCCCGGGGAGCAGGCGACTTGGCGGGCCCTCCACTTT. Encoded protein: CASSPGEQATWRALHF.

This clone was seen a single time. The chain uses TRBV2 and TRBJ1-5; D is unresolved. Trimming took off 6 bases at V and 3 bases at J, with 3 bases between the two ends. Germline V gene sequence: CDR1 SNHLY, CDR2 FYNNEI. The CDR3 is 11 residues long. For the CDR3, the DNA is TGTGCCAGCAGCCTCAATCAGCCCCAGCATTTT. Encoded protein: CASSLNQPQHF.

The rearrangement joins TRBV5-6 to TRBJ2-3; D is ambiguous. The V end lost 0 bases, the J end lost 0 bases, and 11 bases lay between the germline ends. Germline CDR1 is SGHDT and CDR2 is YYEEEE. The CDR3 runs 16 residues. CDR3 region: CASSLDSGHSTDTQYF. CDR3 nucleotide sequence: TGTGCCAGCAGCTTGGATTCGGGTCACAGCACAGATACGCAGTATTTT.

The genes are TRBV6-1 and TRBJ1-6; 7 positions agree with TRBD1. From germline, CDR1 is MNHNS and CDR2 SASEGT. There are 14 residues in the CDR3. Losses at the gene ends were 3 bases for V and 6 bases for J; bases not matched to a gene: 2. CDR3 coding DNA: TGTGCCAGCAGTGAGACAGGGTTTAATTCACCCCTCCACTTT. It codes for CASSETGFNSPLHF.